This TCR beta chain is drawn from a study of T cell repertoires in cytomegalovirus infection. This clonotype has only one observation. Germline V gives CDR1 MNHNS, CDR2 SASEGT. Trimming pared 2 bases from V and 2 bases from J, leaving 6 bases between. This CDR3 is 13 amino acids long. TCRdb called the reads again in MiXCR, with one record for every CDR3 protein. Of around 630,000 distinct CDR3 sequences in the sample, approximately 24% were seen once. The source material was CD8+ T cells from PBMCs. The TCR comes from a human donor in good health (CMV status not recorded). Some clones in this sample may be carry-over from other donors' samples. This rearrangement joins TRBV6-1 to TRBJ2-5, with D hard to call. CDR3: CASSEQPQETQYF. The CDR3 DNA reads TGTGCCAGCAGTGAACAGCCACAAGAGACCCAGTACTTC.